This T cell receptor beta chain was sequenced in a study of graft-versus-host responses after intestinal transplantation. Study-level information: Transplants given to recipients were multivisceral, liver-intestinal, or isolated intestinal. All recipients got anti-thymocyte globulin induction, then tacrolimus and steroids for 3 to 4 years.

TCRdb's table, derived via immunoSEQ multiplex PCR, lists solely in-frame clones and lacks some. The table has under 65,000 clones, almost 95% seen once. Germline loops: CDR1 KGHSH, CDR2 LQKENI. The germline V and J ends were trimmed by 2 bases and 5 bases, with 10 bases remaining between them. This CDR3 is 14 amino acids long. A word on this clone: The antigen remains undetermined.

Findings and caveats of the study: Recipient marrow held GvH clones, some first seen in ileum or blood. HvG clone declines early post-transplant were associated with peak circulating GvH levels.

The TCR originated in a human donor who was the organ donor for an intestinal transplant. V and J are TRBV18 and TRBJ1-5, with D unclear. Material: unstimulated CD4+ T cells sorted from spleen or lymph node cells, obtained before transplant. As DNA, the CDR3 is TGTGCCAGCTCACCATCCGGCCCGGATCAGCCCCAGCATTTT. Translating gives CASSPSGPDQPQHF.